These 20 T cell receptor beta chains originate from one sample sequenced in a study of T-cell reconstitution after alpha-beta-depleted transplantation in children. The library targeted TCRbeta and was prepared with unique molecular identifiers. TCRdb redid the calling of the PCR reads with MiXCR, one entry per CDR3 protein. Seen here are fewer than 550,000 distinct CDR3 sequences, roughly 10% observed once, and the top ten hold around 15%. The sequencing used PBMCs, mostly from graft donor cells, collected 180 days after TCRalphabeta/CD19-depleted stem cell transplant. These receptors all come from a female patient aged 2-10 years who had a stem cell transplant for aplastic anemia, so the T cells may come from the graft donor.

This clonotype was detected ten times or more. The rearrangement uses TRBV6-2 or TRBV6-3 and TRBJ2-3; no clear D. The CDR3 loop spans 13 amino acids. V shed 0 bases and J shed 4 bases, with 5 bases lying between them. CDR1 MNHEY and CDR2 SVGEGT come from the germline V gene. The CDR3 loop is CASSYSTADTQYF. CDR3 bases: TGTGCCAGCAGTTACTCAACAGCAGATACGCAGTATTTT.

The rearrangement links TRBV13 to TRBJ2-7; D might be TRBD2 (5 bases). In germline, CDR1 is PRHDT, CDR2 FYEKMQ (reference sequence). The CDR3 loop spans 14 amino acids. Trimming removed 5 bases from V and 2 bases from J, with 13 bases in between. CDR3 region: CASSPDEGAYEQYF. CDR3 bases: TGTGCCAGCAGCCCCGACGAGGGCGCCTACGAGCAGTACTTC.

This clonotype was seen a few times. This sequence joins TRBV15 and TRBJ2-1; 9 bases fit TRBD2. After removal of 0 bases from V and 5 bases from J, the junction contained 5 bases not matched to a gene. This CDR3 is 16 amino acids long. Germline CDR1 reads LNHNV; CDR2 reads YYDKDF (reference sequence). CDR3 in DNA: TGTGCCACCAGCAGAGATCGCGGGAGGGACCACAATGAGCAGTTCTTC. Amino acid sequence: CATSRDRGRDHNEQFF. The variable domain in full, completed from reference TRBV15 and TRBJ2-1, reads DAMVIQNPRYQVTQFGKPVTLSCSQTLNHNVMYWYQQKSSQAPKLLFHYYDKDFNNEADTPDNFQSRRPNTSFCFLDIRSPGLGDTAMYLCATSRDRGRDHNEQFFGPGTRLTVL.

This clonotype has a handful of counts. The rearrangement links TRBV7-2 to TRBJ1-5, with TRBD1 matching over 8 bases. This CDR3 has 14 residues. The germline CDR1 and CDR2 sequences are SGHTA and FQGNSA. V shed 5 bases and J 4 bases; nucleotides not matched to a gene: 4. CDR3 amino acids: CASSGRQGNQPQHF. CDR3 sequence (DNA): TGTGCCAGCAGCGGTCGACAGGGGAATCAGCCCCAGCATTTT.

The gene calls are TRBV5-1 and TRBJ1-1; 7 nucleotides line up with TRBD1. In germline, CDR1 is SGHRS, CDR2 YFSETQ. J gave up 3 bases and V 4 bases, and 6 bases lay outside the gene matches. The CDR3 covers 14 residues. CDR3 coding DNA: TGCGCCAGCAGCGTAGACAGGGCGGACACTGAAGCTTTCTTT. Amino acids: CASSVDRADTEAFF.

This clonotype was counted ten times or more. The chain employs TRBV5-1 and TRBJ2-7, with 11 bases that match TRBD1. CDR1 and CDR2 from the germline V gene are SGHRS and YFSETQ. This CDR3 is 14 amino acids long. J gave up 7 bases and V 4 bases, and 7 bases lay outside the gene matches. The CDR3 nucleotides read TGCGCCAGCAGCCTAATGGGACAGGGGGGAGAGCAGTACTTC. Translating gives CASSLMGQGGEQYF.

This clonotype has just a few counts. The chain couples TRBV18 to TRBJ1-2; TRBD1 is a possible D gene (6 bases). Germline V gene sequence: CDR1 KGHSH, CDR2 LQKENI. The germline V and J ends were trimmed by 3 bases and 5 bases, with 25 bases remaining between them. This CDR3 is 18 amino acids long. The CDR3 nucleotides read TGTGCCAGCTCACCGCAACACAATACAGGGAGCGTGGCGTATGGCTACACCTTC. This codes for CASSPQHNTGSVAYGYTF.

This clonotype came up a few times. The gene calls are TRBV7-2 and TRBJ2-5; TRBD2 might be the D (6 bases). In germline, CDR1 is SGHTA, CDR2 FQGNSA. CDR3 length equals 15 residues. V was trimmed by 0 bases and J by 5 bases, leaving 13 bases between them. This CDR3 is CASSLASGFPETQYF. DNA for the CDR3: TGTGCCAGCAGCTTAGCGAGCGGGTTTCCGGAGACCCAGTACTTC.

This clonotype was counted many times. The rearrangement joins TRBV6-5 to TRBJ1-6; D ambiguous. The CDR3 is 15 amino acids. Trimming removed 2 bases from V and 7 bases from J, with 12 bases in between. Per germline, CDR1 MNHEY and CDR2 SVGAGI. The DNA for the CDR3 is TGTGCCAGCAGTTACAGGGAGGGAGGAAATTCACCCCTCCACTTT. Translating it yields CASSYREGGNSPLHF.

The rearrangement joins TRBV3-1 to TRBJ2-5, with D possibly TRBD2 on 7 matching bases. The V gene lost 5 bases and the J gene lost 5 bases, with 15 bases spanning the gap. Germline CDR1 LGHDT, CDR2 YNNKEL (reference sequence). This CDR3 comprises 14 residues. CDR3 bases: TGTGCCAGCAGCGGGGGGGCCGTGCGGGAGACCCAGTACTTC. Amino acids: CASSGGAVRETQYF.

This chain links TRBV28 with TRBJ1-6; 8 bases line up with TRBD1. The germline V gene encodes CDR1 MDHEN and CDR2 SYDVKM. Trimming removed 2 bases from V and 6 bases from J; junction bases left unmatched: 9. There are 17 residues in the CDR3. CDR3 nucleotide sequence: TGTGCCAGCAGTTTAGGACAGGGTGGATTGGGTAATTCACCCCTCCACTTT. Encoded protein: CASSLGQGGLGNSPLHF.

CDR3 DNA: TGTGCCAGCAGTTCAAGGAGGGAGAGAACTGAAGCTTTCTTT. It specifies CASSSRRERTEAFF. The genes are TRBV27 and TRBJ1-1; D not resolved. The germline gives CDR1 MNHEY, CDR2 SMNVEV (reference sequence). V lost 4 bases, J lost 5 bases, and 14 bases lay in between. The CDR3 runs 14 residues.

For the CDR3, the DNA is TGCGCCAGCAGCAACTCAAACTCCTACAATGAGCAGTTCTTC. It is translated as CASSNSNSYNEQFF. This rearrangement joins TRBV5-1 to TRBJ2-1; D unclear. From germline, CDR1 is SGHRS and CDR2 YFSETQ. V gave up 4 bases and J gave up 0 bases, with 8 bases separating them. CDR3 length: 14 residues.

The chain is built from TRBV4-3 and TRBJ2-2, with TRBD2 identical over 10 bases. This CDR3 is built from 17 residues. Germline CDR1 and CDR2: LGHNA and YSLEER. Unmatched junction bases numbered 7, after V lost 0 bases and J lost 6 bases. The CDR3: CASSQDGLAGAPGELFF. The CDR3 coding sequence is TGCGCCAGCAGCCAAGATGGGCTAGCGGGAGCCCCCGGGGAGCTGTTTTTT.

The V call is TRBV28, the J call TRBJ2-7; the D gene could be TRBD1 or TRBD2 (6 bases each). Germline V gives CDR1 MDHEN, CDR2 SYDVKM. V was trimmed by 6 bases and J by 0 bases, leaving 15 bases between them. This CDR3 comprises 15 residues. CDR3 nucleotide sequence: TGTGCCAGCAGCACCGGGGGCCTAAGCTCCTACGAGCAGTACTTC. This encodes CASSTGGLSSYEQYF.

This chain's CDR3 is CASSLYPGGIDNEQFF. The DNA for the CDR3 is TGTGCCAGCAGCCTATATCCAGGGGGCATTGACAATGAGCAGTTCTTC. V gene TRBV7-8 combines with J gene TRBJ2-1; 8 bases line up with TRBD1. The CDR3 totals 16 residues. The V and J ends lost 5 bases and 5 bases, in that order; junction bases with no gene match: 11. Germline V gene sequence: CDR1 SGHVS, CDR2 FQNEAQ. Based on the CDR3 plus reference TRBV7-8 and TRBJ2-1, the full variable domain is GAGVSQSPRYKVAKRGQDVALRCDPISGHVSLFWYQQALGQGPEFLTYFQNEAQLDKSGLPSDRFFAERPEGSVSTLKIQRTQQEDSAVYLCASSLYPGGIDNEQFFGPGTRLTVL.

This clonotype was seen only a few times. The chain has TRBV7-9 and TRBJ2-3; D possibly corresponds to TRBD2 (6 bases). Trimming pared 2 bases from V and 2 bases from J, leaving 11 bases between. Germline V gene sequence: CDR1 SEHNR, CDR2 FQNEAQ (reference sequence). This CDR3 spans 15 amino acids. The CDR3 bases are TGTGCCAGCAGCTTAAAGACGGGGGACACAGATACGCAGTATTTT. It encodes CASSLKTGDTDTQYF. The entire variable domain, with the rest obtained from reference TRBV7-9 and TRBJ2-3, is as follows: DTGVSQNPRHKITKRGQNVTFRCDPISEHNRLYWYRQTLGQGPEFLTYFQNEAQLEKSRLLSDRFSAERPKGSFSTLEIQRTEQGDSAMYLCASSLKTGDTDTQYFGPGTRLTVL.

This clonotype was counted only a few times. The gene calls are TRBV10-2 and TRBJ2-1, with 9 bases fitting TRBD2. Germline-derived CDR1 and CDR2 are WSHSY and SAAADI. Trimming cost V 6 bases and J 6 bases; bases outside gene matches: 6. The CDR3 length is 14 residues. The CDR3 nucleotides read TGCGCCAGCAGGGGTAGCGGGAGAGGCAATGAGCAGTTCTTC. Its protein is CASRGSGRGNEQFF.

A few counts support this clonotype. The rearrangement uses TRBV28 and TRBJ1-5; no clear D. Trimming took off 6 bases at V and 3 bases at J, with 6 bases between the two ends. The CDR3 length is 12 residues. Per the germline V gene, CDR1 is MDHEN and CDR2 is SYDVKM. The CDR3 DNA follows: TGTGCCAGCAGCGGGATCAATCAGCCCCAGCATTTT. Protein: CASSGINQPQHF.

The rearrangement uses TRBV27 and TRBJ1-1, with D unresolved. This CDR3 is built from 14 residues. V lost 2 bases and J 1 base, leaving 8 bases between the germline ends. Germline-derived CDR1 and CDR2 are MNHEY and SMNVEV (reference sequence). The CDR3 region has the DNA TGTGCCAGCAGTTTAAGGCAGAGGAACACTGAAGCTTTCTTT. Its translation is CASSLRQRNTEAFF.